What follows is one T cell receptor beta chain and its context. The record originates from a study of OX40 agonist ivuxolimab in advanced cancers. Sequencing was performed with immunoSEQ multiplex PCR; in TCRdb, only in-frame clones are kept and a portion is missing. The sample consists of 80,000 or so clones, about 86% of them appearing once. This CDR3 is 14 amino acids long. From germline, CDR1 is SEHNR and CDR2 FQNEAQ (reference sequence). V was cut by 5 bases and J by 8 bases, with 16 bases left in between. The receptor was isolated from an adult with an advanced solid tumor such as melanoma, head and neck, liver or kidney cancer. The sequencing here drew on CD4+ or CD8+ T cells sorted from blood, taken in a trial of the OX40 agonist ivuxolimab. The chain couples TRBV7-9 to TRBJ1-5; weak D call: TRBD1 (6 bases). For the CDR3, the DNA is TGTGCCAGCAGCATCGGGGGGGCCACGGAGCCCCAGCATTTT. This translates into CASSIGGATEPQHF.